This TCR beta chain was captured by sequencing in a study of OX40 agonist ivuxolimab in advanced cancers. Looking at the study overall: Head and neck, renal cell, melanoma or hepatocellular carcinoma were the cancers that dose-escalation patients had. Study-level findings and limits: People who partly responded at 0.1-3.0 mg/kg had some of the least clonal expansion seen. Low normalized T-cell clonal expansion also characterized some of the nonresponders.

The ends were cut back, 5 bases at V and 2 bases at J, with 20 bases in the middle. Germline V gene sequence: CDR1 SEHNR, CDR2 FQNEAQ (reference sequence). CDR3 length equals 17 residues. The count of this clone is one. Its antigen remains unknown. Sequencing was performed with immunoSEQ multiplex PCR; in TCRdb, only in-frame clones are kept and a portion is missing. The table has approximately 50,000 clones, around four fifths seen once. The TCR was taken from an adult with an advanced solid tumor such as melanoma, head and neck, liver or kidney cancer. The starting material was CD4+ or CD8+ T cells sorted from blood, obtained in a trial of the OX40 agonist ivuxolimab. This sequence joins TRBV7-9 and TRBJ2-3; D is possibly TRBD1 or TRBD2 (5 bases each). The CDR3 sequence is CASSPWGSAQSTDTQYF. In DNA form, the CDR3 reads TGTGCCAGCAGCCCCTGGGGGAGCGCACAATCCACAGATACGCAGTATTTT.